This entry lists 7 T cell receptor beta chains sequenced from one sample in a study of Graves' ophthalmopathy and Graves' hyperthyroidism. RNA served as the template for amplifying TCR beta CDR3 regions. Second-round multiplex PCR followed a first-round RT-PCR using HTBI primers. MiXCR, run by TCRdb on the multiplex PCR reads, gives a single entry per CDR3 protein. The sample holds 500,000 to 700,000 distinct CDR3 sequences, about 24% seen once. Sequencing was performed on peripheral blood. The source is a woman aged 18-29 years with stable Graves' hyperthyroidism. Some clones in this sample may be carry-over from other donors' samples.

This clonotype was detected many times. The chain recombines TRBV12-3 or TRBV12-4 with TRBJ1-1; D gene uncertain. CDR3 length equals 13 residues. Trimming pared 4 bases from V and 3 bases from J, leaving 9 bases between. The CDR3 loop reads CASSWAVHTEAFF. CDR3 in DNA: TGTGCCAGCAGTTGGGCTGTACACACTGAAGCTTTCTTT.

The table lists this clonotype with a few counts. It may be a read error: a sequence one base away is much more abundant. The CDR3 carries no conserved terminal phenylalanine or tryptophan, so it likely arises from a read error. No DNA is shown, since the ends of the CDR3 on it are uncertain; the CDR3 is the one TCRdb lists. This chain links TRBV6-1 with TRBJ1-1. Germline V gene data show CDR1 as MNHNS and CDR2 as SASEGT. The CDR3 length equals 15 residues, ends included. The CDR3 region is CASSELPVANTETFY.

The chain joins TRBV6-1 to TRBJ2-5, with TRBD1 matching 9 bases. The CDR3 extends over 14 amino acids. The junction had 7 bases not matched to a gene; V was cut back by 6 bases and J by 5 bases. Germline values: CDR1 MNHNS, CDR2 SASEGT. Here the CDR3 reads CASSPNRGQETQYF. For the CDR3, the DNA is TGTGCCAGCAGCCCAAACAGGGGGCAGGAGACCCAGTACTTC.

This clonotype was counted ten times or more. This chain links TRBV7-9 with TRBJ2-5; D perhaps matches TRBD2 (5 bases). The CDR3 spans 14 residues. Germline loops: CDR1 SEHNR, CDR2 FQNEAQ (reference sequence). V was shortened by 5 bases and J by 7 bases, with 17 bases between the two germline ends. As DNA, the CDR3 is TGTGCCAGCAGCACCCTAGCTCCCTCGGGGACCCAGTACTTC. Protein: CASSTLAPSGTQYF. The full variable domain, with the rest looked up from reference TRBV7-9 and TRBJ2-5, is DTGVSQNPRHKITKRGQNVTFRCDPISEHNRLYWYRQTLGQGPEFLTYFQNEAQLEKSRLLSDRFSAERPKGSFSTLEIQRTEQGDSAMYLCASSTLAPSGTQYFGPGTRLLVL.

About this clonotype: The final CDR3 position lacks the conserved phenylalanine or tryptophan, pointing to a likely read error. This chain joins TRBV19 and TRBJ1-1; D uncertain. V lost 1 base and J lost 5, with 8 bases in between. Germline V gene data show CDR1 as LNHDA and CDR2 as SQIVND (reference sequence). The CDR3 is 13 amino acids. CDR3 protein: CASSIVGRTEAFS. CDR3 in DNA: TGTGCCAGTAGTATAGTAGGGAGGACTGAAGCTTTCTCT.

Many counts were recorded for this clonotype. CDR3 nucleotide sequence: TGTGCCAGCAGTTACTCACTTGACCGAACAGGGAGATTTTCACCCCTCCACTTT. This translates into CASSYSLDRTGRFSPLHF. V gene TRBV6-5 combines with J gene TRBJ1-6; possible D gene TRBD1, 6 bases. Germline lookup yields CDR1 MNHEY and CDR2 SVGAGI. Deletions cut 0 bases from V and 9 bases from J, with 21 bases between. This CDR3 is 18 amino acids long.

The chain's CDR3 is CASSRQEGALEQYF. CDR3 in DNA: TGTGCCAGCTCCCGACAGGAGGGGGCCTTGGAGCAGTACTTC. The chain is built from TRBV18 and TRBJ2-7, with TRBD1 as a possible D gene (7 bases). Trimming removed 6 bases at V and 7 bases at J, with 19 bases between. Per germline, CDR1 KGHSH and CDR2 LQKENI. This CDR3 is built from 14 residues.